The clone carrying this T cell receptor beta chain was counted at least ten times. What it binds is not known. Per the original methods: Filtering differed for immunoSEQ, which gave only junction sequences without quality scores. Generated by immunoSEQ multiplex PCR, the TCRdb table keeps only in-frame clones and is missing some. V, J and clone size were drawn from that table, and D and trimming were deduced from the DNA. The table has 600,000 to 700,000 clones, roughly 72% seen once; the top ten hold around 1.8%. Germline V CDR1 and CDR2: MNHEY, SMNVEV (reference sequence). V shed 6 bases, J shed 12 bases, and the junction held 16 bases outside the gene matches. There are 16 residues in the CDR3. The data were obtained in a study of shared clonotypes between healthy human individuals. General observations from the study: Larger richness was generally estimated for naive than memory subsets. For naive CD4 cells, roughly 5% of clonotypes were shared across four donors. What rarefaction showed was incomplete sorted-subset sequencing despite large depth.

The source material was memory CD4+ T cells sorted from blood. Subset noted: CD45RA-negative fraction. This chain connects TRBV27 to TRBJ2-1; 11 nucleotides match TRBD2. This receptor was identified in a woman aged 25 to 39 in good health. CDR3 bases: TGTGCCAGCAGATGGGACAGTGGGGCTAGCGGGGGGTCGCAGTTCTTC. Its translation: CASRWDSGASGGSQFF.